This is a list of T cell receptor beta chains from one sample in a study of blood T cell repertoires in COVID-19. Sequencing was performed with immunoSEQ multiplex PCR; in TCRdb, only in-frame clones are kept and a portion is missing. The sample records hundreds of thousands of clones, around 83% being singletons. The material sequenced was peripheral blood. Every receptor here comes from a woman aged 45 to 65 with acute or convalescent COVID-19. CDR3s include the opening cysteine and the closing phenylalanine or tryptophan. Each record gives: CDR3 DNA, CDR3 protein, clone size, J gene, V gene, D gene. D genes are given only for firm matches. Not all rows give a size; the values are once, few, many and, for expanded clones, a class.

CDR3nt: TGTGCCAGCAGTTACTCAACTAGCGGCAGCTCCTACGAGCAGTACTTC
CDR3aa: CASSYSTSGSSYEQYF
abundance: .
j_gene: TRBJ2-7
v_gene: TRBV6-5
d_gene: TRBD2

CDR3nt: TGTGCCAGCTCACCCCTTGGCACAGCGGGCCACGAGCAGTTCTTC
CDR3aa: CASSPLGTAGHEQFF
abundance: .
j_gene: TRBJ2-1
v_gene: TRBV18
d_gene: .

CDR3nt: TGTGCCAGCAGCCAACCAGGACTAGCGGGAAAAAATGAGCAGTTCTTC
CDR3aa: CASSQPGLAGKNEQFF
abundance: .
j_gene: TRBJ2-1
v_gene: TRBV4-2
d_gene: TRBD2

CDR3nt: TGTGCCAGCAGCGGGAGGGGTTCCTACAATGAGCAGTTCTTC
CDR3aa: CASSGRGSYNEQFF
abundance: .
j_gene: TRBJ2-1
v_gene: TRBV28
d_gene: TRBD2

CDR3nt: TGTGCCAGCAAGCGGGGGGGGAATTCACCCCTCCACTTT
CDR3aa: CASKRGGNSPLHF
abundance: few
j_gene: TRBJ1-6
v_gene: TRBV2
d_gene: .

CDR3nt: TGTGCCAGCACCCCGGACTTCAGCTCCTACAATGAGCAGTTCTTC
CDR3aa: CASTPDFSSYNEQFF
abundance: .
j_gene: TRBJ2-1
v_gene: TRBV25-1
d_gene: .

CDR3nt: TGTGCCAGCAGTTCGAGGTGGACAGGGGGATTCTACGAGCAGTACTTC
CDR3aa: CASSSRWTGGFYEQYF
abundance: .
j_gene: TRBJ2-7
v_gene: TRBV27
d_gene: TRBD1

CDR3nt: TGCAGCGTTGCCAGGGGGTTCAATCAGCCCCAGCATTTT
CDR3aa: CSVARGFNQPQHF
abundance: once
j_gene: TRBJ1-5
v_gene: TRBV29-1
d_gene: TRBD1

CDR3nt: TGTGCCAGCAGGCGGGACAGGGCTGGGGCCAACGTCCTGACTTTC
CDR3aa: CASRRDRAGANVLTF
abundance: .
j_gene: TRBJ2-6
v_gene: TRBV6-5
d_gene: TRBD1

CDR3nt: TGTGCCAGCAGGGGGAGGGGACAGGGTCGGGAGACCCAGTACTTC
CDR3aa: CASRGRGQGRETQYF
abundance: once
j_gene: TRBJ2-5
v_gene: TRBV2
d_gene: TRBD1

CDR3nt: TGTGCCAGCAGCCAAGCACGTTCGGGGGGAGGTTACAATGAGCAGTTCTTC
CDR3aa: CASSQARSGGGYNEQFF
abundance: .
j_gene: TRBJ2-1
v_gene: TRBV4-2
d_gene: TRBD2

CDR3nt: TGTGCCAGCAGTGAAGCCTCAGATACGCAGTATTTT
CDR3aa: CASSEASDTQYF
abundance: .
j_gene: TRBJ2-3
v_gene: TRBV2
d_gene: .

CDR3nt: TGTGCCTGGAGTACGACGGGACAGCTCTATGGCTACACCTTC
CDR3aa: CAWSTTGQLYGYTF
abundance: .
j_gene: TRBJ1-2
v_gene: TRBV30
d_gene: TRBD1

CDR3nt: TGTGCCAGCAGCAAACTAGCGGTCAGTGAGCAGTTCTTC
CDR3aa: CASSKLAVSEQFF
abundance: .
j_gene: TRBJ2-1
v_gene: TRBV11-3
d_gene: TRBD2

CDR3nt: TGTGCCAGCAGCTTGGGCAGAAACAATGAGCAGTTCTTC
CDR3aa: CASSLGRNNEQFF
abundance: .
j_gene: TRBJ2-1
v_gene: TRBV11-3
d_gene: .

CDR3nt: TGTGCCAGCTCACCTCTCCGAGGACAGGGGGGTGGAGAAGAGACCCAGTACTTC
CDR3aa: CASSPLRGQGGGEETQYF
abundance: .
j_gene: TRBJ2-5
v_gene: TRBV18
d_gene: TRBD1

CDR3nt: TGTGCCACCAGTAGAGGCCGGGATCACACTGAAGCTTTCTTT
CDR3aa: CATSRGRDHTEAFF
abundance: .
j_gene: TRBJ1-1
v_gene: TRBV15
d_gene: .

CDR3nt: TGTGCCACCAGTGATAGACTAGCGGGCACAGATACGCAGTATTTT
CDR3aa: CATSDRLAGTDTQYF
abundance: .
j_gene: TRBJ2-3
v_gene: TRBV24-1
d_gene: TRBD2

CDR3nt: TGTGCCAGCAGCTCGTCCCCAGGGACTATTTATGGCTACACCTTC
CDR3aa: CASSSSPGTIYGYTF
abundance: .
j_gene: TRBJ1-2
v_gene: TRBV3-1/TRBV3-2
d_gene: .

CDR3nt: TGTGCCAGCAGTTTACGGTTGCCGGGGGCTGGAAACACCATATATTTT
CDR3aa: CASSLRLPGAGNTIYF
abundance: few
j_gene: TRBJ1-3
v_gene: TRBV27
d_gene: .

CDR3nt: TGTGCCAGCAGTCGAGGAGCTGGAGATACGCAGTATTTT
CDR3aa: CASSRGAGDTQYF
abundance: .
j_gene: TRBJ2-3
v_gene: TRBV2
d_gene: .

CDR3nt: TGTGCCACCAGACGGGGGGCAAACACTGAAGCTTTCTTT
CDR3aa: CATRRGANTEAFF
abundance: few
j_gene: TRBJ1-1
v_gene: TRBV5-6
d_gene: .